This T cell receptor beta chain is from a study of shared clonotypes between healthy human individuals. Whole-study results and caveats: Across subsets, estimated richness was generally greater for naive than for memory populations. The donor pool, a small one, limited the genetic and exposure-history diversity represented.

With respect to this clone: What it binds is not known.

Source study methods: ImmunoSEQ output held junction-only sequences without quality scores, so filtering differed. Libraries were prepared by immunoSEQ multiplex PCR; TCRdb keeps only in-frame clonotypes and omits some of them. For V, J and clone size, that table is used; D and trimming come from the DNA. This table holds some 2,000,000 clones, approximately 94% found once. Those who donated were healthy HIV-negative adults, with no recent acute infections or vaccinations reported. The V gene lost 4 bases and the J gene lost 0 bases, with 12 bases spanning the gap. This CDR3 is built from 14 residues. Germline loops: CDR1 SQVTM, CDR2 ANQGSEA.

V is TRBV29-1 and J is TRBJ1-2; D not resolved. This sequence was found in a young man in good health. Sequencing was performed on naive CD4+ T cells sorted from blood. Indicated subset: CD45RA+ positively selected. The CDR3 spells CSVVPRLANYGYTF. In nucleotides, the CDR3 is TGCAGCGTTGTCCCCCGGTTAGCTAACTATGGCTACACCTTC.